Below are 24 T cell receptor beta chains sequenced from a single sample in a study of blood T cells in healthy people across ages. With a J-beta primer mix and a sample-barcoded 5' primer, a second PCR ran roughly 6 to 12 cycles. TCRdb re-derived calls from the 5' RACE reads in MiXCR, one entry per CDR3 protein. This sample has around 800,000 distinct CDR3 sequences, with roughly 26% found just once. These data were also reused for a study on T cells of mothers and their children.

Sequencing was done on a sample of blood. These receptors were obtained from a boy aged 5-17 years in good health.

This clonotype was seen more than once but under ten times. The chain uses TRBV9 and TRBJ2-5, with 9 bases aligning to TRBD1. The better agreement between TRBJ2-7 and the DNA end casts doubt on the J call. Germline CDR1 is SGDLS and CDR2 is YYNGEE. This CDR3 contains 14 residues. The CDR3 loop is CASSGSGQGYEQYF. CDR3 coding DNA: TGTGCCAGCAGCGGATCGGGACAGGGCTACGAGCAGTACTTC.

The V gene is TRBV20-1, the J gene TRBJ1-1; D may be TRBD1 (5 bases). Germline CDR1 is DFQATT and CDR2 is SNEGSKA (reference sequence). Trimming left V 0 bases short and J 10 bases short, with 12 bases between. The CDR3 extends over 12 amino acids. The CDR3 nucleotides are TGCAGTGCTAGAGATAGTGGGGGAGGAGCTTTCTTT. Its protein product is CSARDSGGGAFF.

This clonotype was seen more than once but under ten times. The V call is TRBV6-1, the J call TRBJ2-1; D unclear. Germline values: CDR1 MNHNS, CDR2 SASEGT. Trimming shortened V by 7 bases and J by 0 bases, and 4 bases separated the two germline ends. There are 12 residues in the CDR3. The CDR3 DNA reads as TGTGCCAGCAAGAGCTCCTACAATGAGCAGTTCTTC. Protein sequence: CASKSSYNEQFF.

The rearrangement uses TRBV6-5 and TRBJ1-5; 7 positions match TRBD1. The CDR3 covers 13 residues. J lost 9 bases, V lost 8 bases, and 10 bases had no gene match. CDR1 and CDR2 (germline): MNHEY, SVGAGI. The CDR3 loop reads CASGTGAGGPQHF. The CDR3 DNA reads TGTGCCAGCGGCACAGGGGCCGGAGGGCCCCAGCATTTT.

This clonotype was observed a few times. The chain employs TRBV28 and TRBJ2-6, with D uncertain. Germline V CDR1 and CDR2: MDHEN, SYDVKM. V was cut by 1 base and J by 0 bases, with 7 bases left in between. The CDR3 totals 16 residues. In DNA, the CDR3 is TGTGCCAGCAGTTTATCCCCGGTCTCTGGGGCCAACGTCCTGACTTTC. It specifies CASSLSPVSGANVLTF. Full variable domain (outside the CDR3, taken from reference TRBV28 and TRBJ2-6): DVKVTQSSRYLVKRTGEKVFLECVQDMDHENMFWYRQDPGLGLRLIYFSYDVKMKEKGDIPEGYSVSREKKERFSLILESASTNQTSMYLCASSLSPVSGANVLTFGAGSRLTVL.

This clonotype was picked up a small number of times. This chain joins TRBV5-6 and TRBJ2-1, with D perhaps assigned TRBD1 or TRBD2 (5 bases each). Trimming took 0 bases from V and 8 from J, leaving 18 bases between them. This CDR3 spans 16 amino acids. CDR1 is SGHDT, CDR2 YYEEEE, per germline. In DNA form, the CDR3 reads TGTGCCAGCAGCTTGGGGACATTCCTCGGCGGGCATGAGCAGTTCTTC. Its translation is CASSLGTFLGGHEQFF.

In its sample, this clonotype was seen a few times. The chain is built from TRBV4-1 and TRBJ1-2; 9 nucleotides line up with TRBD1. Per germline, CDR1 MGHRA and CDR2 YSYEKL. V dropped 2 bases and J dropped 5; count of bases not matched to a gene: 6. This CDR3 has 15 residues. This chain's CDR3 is CASSQPGTGPYGYTF. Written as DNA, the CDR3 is TGCGCCAGCAGCCAACCCGGGACAGGGCCTTATGGCTACACCTTC.

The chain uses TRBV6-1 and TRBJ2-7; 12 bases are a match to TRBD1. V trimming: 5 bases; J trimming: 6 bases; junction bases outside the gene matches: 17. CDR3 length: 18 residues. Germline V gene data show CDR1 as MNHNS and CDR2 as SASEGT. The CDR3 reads CASSPRRGTGGPPSEQYF. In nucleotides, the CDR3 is TGTGCCAGCAGTCCCCGACGGGGGACAGGGGGCCCCCCAAGCGAGCAGTACTTC.

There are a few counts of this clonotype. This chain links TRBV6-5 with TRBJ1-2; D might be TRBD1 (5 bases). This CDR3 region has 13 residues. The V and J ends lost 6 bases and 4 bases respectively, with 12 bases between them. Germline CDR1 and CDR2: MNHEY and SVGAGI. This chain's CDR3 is CASSNSGTYGYTF. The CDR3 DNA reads TGTGCCAGCAGCAACAGTGGGACCTATGGCTACACCTTC.

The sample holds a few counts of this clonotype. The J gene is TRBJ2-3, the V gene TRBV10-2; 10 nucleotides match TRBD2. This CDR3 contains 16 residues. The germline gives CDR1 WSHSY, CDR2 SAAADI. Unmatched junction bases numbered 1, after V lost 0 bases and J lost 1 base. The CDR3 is CASSESTSGGTDTQYF. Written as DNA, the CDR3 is TGCGCCAGCAGTGAGTCAACTAGCGGGGGCACAGATACGCAGTATTTT.

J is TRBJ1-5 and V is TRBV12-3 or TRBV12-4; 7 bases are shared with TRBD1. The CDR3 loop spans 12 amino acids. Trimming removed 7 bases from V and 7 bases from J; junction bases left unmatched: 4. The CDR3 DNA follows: TGTGCCAGCAAGGGGGCTAGACAGCCCCAGCATTTT. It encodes CASKGARQPQHF.

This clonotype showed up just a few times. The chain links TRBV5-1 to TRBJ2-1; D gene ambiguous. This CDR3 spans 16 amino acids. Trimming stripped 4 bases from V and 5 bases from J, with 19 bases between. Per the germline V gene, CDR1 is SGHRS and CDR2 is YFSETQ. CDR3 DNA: TGCGCCAGCAGCACTCAGACGCACACCCGAAACAATGAGCAGTTCTTC. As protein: CASSTQTHTRNNEQFF.

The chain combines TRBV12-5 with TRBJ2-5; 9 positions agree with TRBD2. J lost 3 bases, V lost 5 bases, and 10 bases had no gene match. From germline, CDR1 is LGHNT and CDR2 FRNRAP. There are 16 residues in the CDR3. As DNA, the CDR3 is TGTGCTAGTGGTGACGTGAGCGGGGGGATGAAAGAGACCCAGTACTTC. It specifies CASGDVSGGMKETQYF.

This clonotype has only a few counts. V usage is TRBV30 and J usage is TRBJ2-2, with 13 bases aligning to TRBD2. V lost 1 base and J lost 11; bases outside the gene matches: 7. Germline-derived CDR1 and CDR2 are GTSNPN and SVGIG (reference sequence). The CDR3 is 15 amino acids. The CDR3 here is CAWSARLAGGPELFF. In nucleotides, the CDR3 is TGTGCCTGGAGTGCCCGACTAGCGGGGGGTCCCGAGCTGTTTTTT.

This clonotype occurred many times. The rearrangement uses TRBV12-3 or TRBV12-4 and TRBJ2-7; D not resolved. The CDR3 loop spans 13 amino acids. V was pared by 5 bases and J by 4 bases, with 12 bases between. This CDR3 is CASSPGLRYEQYF. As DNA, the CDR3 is TGTGCCAGCAGTCCCGGGTTACGATACGAGCAGTACTTC.

CDR3 residues: CASSPGSGQTNEKLFF. CDR3 coding DNA: TGTGCCAGCAGCCCGGGCTCCGGGCAAACTAATGAAAAACTGTTTTTT. V usage is TRBV12-3 or TRBV12-4 and J usage is TRBJ1-4; D is undetermined. The CDR3 is 16 residues long. Trimming stripped 6 bases from V and 1 base from J, with 15 bases between.

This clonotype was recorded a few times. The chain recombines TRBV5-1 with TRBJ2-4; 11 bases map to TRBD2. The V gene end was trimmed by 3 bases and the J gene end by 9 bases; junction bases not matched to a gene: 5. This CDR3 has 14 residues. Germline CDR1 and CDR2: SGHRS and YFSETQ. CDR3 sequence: CASSSTSGGSIQYF. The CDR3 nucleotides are TGCGCCAGCAGCTCCACTAGCGGGGGAAGCATTCAGTACTTC.

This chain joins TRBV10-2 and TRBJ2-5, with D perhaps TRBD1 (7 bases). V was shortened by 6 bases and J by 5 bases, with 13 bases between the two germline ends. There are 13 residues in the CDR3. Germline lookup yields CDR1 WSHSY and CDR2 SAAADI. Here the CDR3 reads CASREGAWETQYF. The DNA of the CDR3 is TGCGCCAGCAGGGAGGGGGCTTGGGAGACCCAGTACTTC.

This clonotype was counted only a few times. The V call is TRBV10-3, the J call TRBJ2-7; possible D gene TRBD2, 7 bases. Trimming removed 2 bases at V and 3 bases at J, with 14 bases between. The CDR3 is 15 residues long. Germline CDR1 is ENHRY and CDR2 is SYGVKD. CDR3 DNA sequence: TGTGCCATCAGTGAGGGTGAGGGGGGGGTCTACGAGCAGTACTTC. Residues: CAISEGEGGVYEQYF.

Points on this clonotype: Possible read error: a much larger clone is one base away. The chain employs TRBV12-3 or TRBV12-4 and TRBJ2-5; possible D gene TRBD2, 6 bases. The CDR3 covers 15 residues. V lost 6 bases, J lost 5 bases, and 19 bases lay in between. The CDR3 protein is CASSRPSVSNETQYF. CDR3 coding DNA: TGTGCCAGCAGCCGCCCTAGCGTTTCCAACGAGACCCAGTACTTC.

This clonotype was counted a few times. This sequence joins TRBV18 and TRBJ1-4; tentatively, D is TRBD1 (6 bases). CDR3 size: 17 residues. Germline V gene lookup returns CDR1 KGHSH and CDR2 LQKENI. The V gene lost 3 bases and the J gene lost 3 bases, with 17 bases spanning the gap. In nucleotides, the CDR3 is TGTGCCAGCTCACCCAACGCGGGGGCCTTGGCTAATGAAAAACTGTTTTTT. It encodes CASSPNAGALANEKLFF.

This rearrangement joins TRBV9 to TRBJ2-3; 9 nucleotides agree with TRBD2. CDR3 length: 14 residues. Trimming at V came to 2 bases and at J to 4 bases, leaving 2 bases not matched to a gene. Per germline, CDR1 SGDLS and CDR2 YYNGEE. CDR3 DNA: TGTGCCAGCAGCGTTGCTAGCGGGGCAGATACGCAGTATTTT. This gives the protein CASSVASGADTQYF.

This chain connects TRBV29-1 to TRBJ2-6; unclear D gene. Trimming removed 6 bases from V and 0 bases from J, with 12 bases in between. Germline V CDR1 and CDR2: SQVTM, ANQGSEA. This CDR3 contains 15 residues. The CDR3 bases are TGCAGCGTCCAGTGGGCCTTCTCTGGGGCCAACGTCCTGACTTTC. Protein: CSVQWAFSGANVLTF.

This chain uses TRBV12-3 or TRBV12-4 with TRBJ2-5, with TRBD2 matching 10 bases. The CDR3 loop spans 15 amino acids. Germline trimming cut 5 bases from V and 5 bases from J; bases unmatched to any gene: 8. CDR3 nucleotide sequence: TGTGCCAGCAGTGTGCAAGCGGGGGGGCTCGAGACCCAGTACTTC. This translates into CASSVQAGGLETQYF.